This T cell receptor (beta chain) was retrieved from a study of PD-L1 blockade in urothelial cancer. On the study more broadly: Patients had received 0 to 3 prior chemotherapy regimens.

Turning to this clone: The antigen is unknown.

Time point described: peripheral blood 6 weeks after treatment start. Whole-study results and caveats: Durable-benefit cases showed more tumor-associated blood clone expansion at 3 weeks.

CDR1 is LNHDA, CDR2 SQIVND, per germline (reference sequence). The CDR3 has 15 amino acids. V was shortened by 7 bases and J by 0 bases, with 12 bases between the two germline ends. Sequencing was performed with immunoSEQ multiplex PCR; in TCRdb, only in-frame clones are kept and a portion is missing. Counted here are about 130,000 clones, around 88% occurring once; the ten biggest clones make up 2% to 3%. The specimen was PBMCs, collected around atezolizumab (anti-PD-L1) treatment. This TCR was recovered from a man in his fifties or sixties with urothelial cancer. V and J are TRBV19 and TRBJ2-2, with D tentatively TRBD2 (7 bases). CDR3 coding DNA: TGTGCCAGTATCGGGGGGCCTACGAACACCGGGGAGCTGTTTTTT. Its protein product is CASIGGPTNTGELFF.